The T cell receptor (beta chain) described here comes from a study of T cell responses to AZD1222 COVID-19 vaccine. Overall study findings and caveats: Baseline seropositivity characterized only a handful of AZD1222 recipients. There were mostly white British donors and more females than males, and clonal diversity was possibly underestimated. Targets within unmutated variant regions were reportedly found for nearly half of spike-specific TCRs.

The repertoire was sequenced with immunoSEQ multiplex PCR; TCRdb's copy has only in-frame clones and lacks some. The table records about 120,000 clones, 92% of them present only once. V lost 6 bases and J lost 1; bases outside the gene matches: 4. CDR1 SGHRS and CDR2 YFSETQ come from the germline V gene. This CDR3 spans 14 amino acids. Of note for this clone: As yet, its antigen is unknown.

The sequence came from an adult who received the AZD1222 COVID-19 vaccine. The sequenced sample was peripheral blood, obtained 28 days after the second AZD1222 dose. The chain uses TRBV5-1 and TRBJ2-5; 9 bases are shared with TRBD2. The CDR3 DNA sequence: TGCGCCAGCAAGCCTAGCGGGATCCAAGAGACCCAGTACTTC. It is translated as CASKPSGIQETQYF.